This entry lists 25 T cell receptor beta chains sequenced from one sample in a study of OX40 agonist ivuxolimab in advanced cancers. The library relied on the immunoSEQ multiplex PCR assay. TCRdb re-hosts the immuneACCESS table, in-frame sequences only. Its copies lack some clones; in the studies checked, an unresolved V gene accounts for under half of them, and the cause for the rest is not known. Across this sample there are about 86,000 clones, with 80% to 95% seen only once. Of the sample, around 1.1% falls within the top ten clones. Sequenced material: CD4+ or CD8+ T cells sorted from blood, taken in a trial of the OX40 agonist ivuxolimab. The receptors were sampled from an adult with an advanced solid tumor such as melanoma, head and neck, liver or kidney cancer.

A word on this clone: Other DNA sequences within the sample encode an identical CDR3. The chain recombines TRBV7-9 with TRBJ1-4; D gene uncertain. The germline V gene encodes CDR1 SEHNR and CDR2 FQNEAQ (reference sequence). CDR3 size: 12 residues. Trimming took 3 bases from V and 5 from J, leaving 4 bases between them. The CDR3 DNA reads as TGTGCCAGCAGCTTGGGGAATGAAAAACTGTTTTTT. Residues: CASSLGNEKLFF.

The genes are TRBV6-5 and TRBJ2-7; D is unresolved. V lost 5 bases to trimming and J lost 1 base, with 6 bases between them. The V gene's germline CDR1 is MNHEY and CDR2 SVGAGI. CDR3 size: 12 residues. DNA for the CDR3: TGTGCCAGCAGTCAAGGATCCTACGAGCAGTACTTC. Its translation is CASSQGSYEQYF.

The rearrangement uses TRBV19 and TRBJ2-5; no clear D gene. Germline V CDR1 and CDR2: LNHDA, SQIVND (reference sequence). The CDR3 runs 13 residues. Trimming left V 7 bases short and J 2 bases short, with 11 bases between. The CDR3 sequence: CASNFGWQETQYF. The CDR3, as DNA: TGTGCCAGTAATTTCGGGTGGCAAGAGACCCAGTACTTC.

For the CDR3, the DNA is TGCGCCAGCAGTGAAGCGACAGCTAGCTCCTATAATTCACCCCTCCACTTT. As protein: CASSEATASSYNSPLHF. The chain recombines TRBV4-1 with TRBJ1-6; perhaps TRBD1 as D (5 bases). Germline V gives CDR1 MGHRA, CDR2 YSYEKL. CDR3 length equals 17 residues. Trimming stripped 6 bases from V and 0 bases from J, with 15 bases between.

The rearrangement links TRBV6-4 to TRBJ2-1, with 9 bases that match TRBD2. The germline gives CDR1 MRHNA, CDR2 SNTAGT. With V trimmed by 5 bases and J by 6 bases, 11 bases remained unmatched. This CDR3 contains 16 residues. The CDR3 DNA sequence: TGTGCCAGCAGTCCGATGGCGGGAGGGCCTTCCAATGAGCAGTTCTTC. Translating it yields CASSPMAGGPSNEQFF.

The rearrangement uses TRBV27 and TRBJ2-1; D not certain. The V end was cut by 6 bases, the J end by 0 bases, with 12 bases between. CDR1 MNHEY and CDR2 SMNVEV come from the germline V gene (reference sequence). The CDR3 contains 15 residues. The CDR3, as DNA: TGTGCCAGCAGCTCCAAGGGATTCTCCTACAATGAGCAGTTCTTC. Its translation is CASSSKGFSYNEQFF.

The rearrangement uses TRBV5-6 and TRBJ1-5, with a weak D call TRBD1 (6 bases). CDR1 and CDR2 (germline): SGHDT, YYEEEE. This CDR3 has 13 residues. Between the trimmed V and J ends, which lost 2 bases and 6 bases, there was a span of 9 bases. The CDR3 DNA sequence: TGTGCCAGCAGCTTACAGGGTGGTCAGCCCCAGCATTTT. Protein product: CASSLQGGQPQHF.

The chain recombines TRBV19 with TRBJ2-2; 15 bases line up with TRBD2. CDR1 and CDR2 (germline): LNHDA, SQIVND (reference sequence). The CDR3 consists of 17 residues. J was trimmed by 5 bases and V by 7 bases; bases with no gene match: 8. CDR3 loop: CASTSTGLAGGTGELFF. DNA of the CDR3: TGTGCCAGTACATCAACGGGACTAGCGGGAGGTACCGGGGAGCTGTTTTTT. The full variable domain, completed using reference TRBV19 and TRBJ2-2, is DGGITQSPKYLFRKEGQNVTLSCEQNLNHDAMYWYRQDPGQGLRLIYYSQIVNDFQKGDIAEGYSVSREKKESFPLTVTSAQKNPTAFYLCASTSTGLAGGTGELFFGEGSRLTVL.

This clone was counted once. The chain is built from TRBV5-4 and TRBJ2-1; D may be TRBD1 or TRBD2 (6 bases each). This CDR3 has 16 residues. Trimming took 0 bases from V and 4 from J, leaving 14 bases between them. Germline V CDR1 and CDR2: SGHNT, YYREEE (reference sequence). The CDR3, as DNA: TGTGCCAGCAGCTTGGGGGGGCGGGATCCTTACAATGAGCAGTTCTTC. Translated, it gives CASSLGGRDPYNEQFF.

CDR3 nucleotides: TGTGCCAGCAGCTTCGACAGGGTGGAGACCCAGTACTTC. Protein product: CASSFDRVETQYF. The chain is built from TRBV5-6 and TRBJ2-5; TRBD1 matches 7 bases. This CDR3 contains 13 residues. V was pared by 2 bases and J by 5 bases, with 3 bases of the junction left unmatched. Per the germline V gene, CDR1 is SGHDT and CDR2 is YYEEEE.

This clone was recorded once. V and J are TRBV5-1 and TRBJ2-5, with 7 bases identical to TRBD2. CDR1 SGHRS and CDR2 YFSETQ come from the germline V gene. The CDR3 is made up of 15 amino acids. J gave up 4 bases and V 6 bases, and 12 bases lay outside the gene matches. CDR3 residues: CASKPGLVGGETQYF. CDR3 sequence (DNA): TGCGCCAGCAAGCCCGGACTAGTGGGGGGAGAGACCCAGTACTTC.

This clone has a handful of counts. The J gene is TRBJ1-2, the V gene TRBV9; TRBD1 might be the D (5 bases). Between the trimmed V and J ends, which lost 4 bases and 1 base, there was a span of 14 bases. The length of the CDR3 is 15 residues. Germline loops: CDR1 SGDLS, CDR2 YYNGEE. DNA for the CDR3: TGTGCCAGCAGCCCCCGACAGTCGGATAACTATGGCTACACCTTC. Translation: CASSPRQSDNYGYTF.

The gene calls are TRBV7-2 and TRBJ2-1; unclear D gene. Trimming removed 5 bases from V and 10 bases from J, with 9 bases in between. Per the germline V gene, CDR1 is SGHTA and CDR2 is FQGNSA. The CDR3 has 11 residues. The CDR3 nucleotides read TGTGCCAGCAGCCTGGCCCACGAGCAGTTCTTC. It is translated as CASSLAHEQFF.

This chain uses TRBV10-3 with TRBJ1-3; maybe TRBD1 (5 bases). The ends were cut back, 4 bases at V and 3 bases at J, with 13 bases in the middle. The length of the CDR3 is 15 residues. From germline, CDR1 is ENHRY and CDR2 SYGVKD. CDR3 DNA sequence: TGTGCCATCAGTGCGGCAGGGTCTCTTGGAAACACCATATATTTT. This codes for CAISAAGSLGNTIYF.

The chain combines TRBV5-6 with TRBJ1-3, with D possibly being TRBD1 (5 bases). CDR3 size: 16 residues. The V end was cut by 3 bases, the J end by 0 bases, with 13 bases between. Germline V CDR1 and CDR2: SGHDT, YYEEEE. Here the CDR3 reads CASSWGPSFSGNTIYF. Written as DNA, the CDR3 is TGTGCCAGCAGCTGGGGACCTTCTTTCTCTGGAAACACCATATATTTT. The variable domain in full, with the rest retrieved from reference TRBV5-6 and TRBJ1-3, is DAGVTQSPTHLIKTRGQQVTLRCSPKSGHDTVSWYQQALGQGPQFIFQYYEEEERQRGNFPDRFSGHQFPNYSSELNVNALLLGDSALYLCASSWGPSFSGNTIYFGEGSWLTVV.

CDR3 coding DNA: TGTGCCAGCAGCAAAGGTTTAGGGCGTTTTGTCAATCAGCCCCAGCATTTT. Translating gives CASSKGLGRFVNQPQHF. This chain uses TRBV21-1 with TRBJ1-5. TRBV21-1 is assigned pseudogene status. This CDR3 has 17 residues.

The rearrangement joins TRBV28 to TRBJ2-6, with TRBD1 identical over 9 bases. Germline-derived CDR1 and CDR2 are MDHEN and SYDVKM. The V and J ends lost 7 bases and 0 bases, in that order; junction bases with no gene match: 4. The CDR3 loop spans 16 amino acids. CDR3 in amino acids: CASTGQGHSGANVLTF. CDR3 DNA: TGTGCCAGCACCGGACAGGGGCACTCTGGGGCCAACGTCCTGACTTTC.

This chain links TRBV18 with TRBJ2-7; 7 bases agree with TRBD1. In germline, CDR1 is KGHSH, CDR2 LQKENI. The CDR3 loop spans 13 amino acids. The V segment lost 3 bases and the J segment 10 bases; nucleotides outside the gene matches: 9. The CDR3: CASSPAGTAEQYF. CDR3 DNA sequence: TGTGCCAGCTCACCCGCCGGGACAGCGGAACAGTACTTC.

The chain uses TRBV7-9 and TRBJ1-3, with no clear D. This CDR3 is 13 amino acids long. With 5 bases removed from V and 4 bases from J, the gap between germline ends came to 9 bases. Germline CDR1 is SEHNR and CDR2 is FQNEAQ (reference sequence). The CDR3 DNA sequence: TGTGCCAGCAGCCAGAGTAGCGGAAACACCATATATTTT. This codes for CASSQSSGNTIYF.

This chain connects TRBV2 to TRBJ2-3; possible D gene TRBD1, 5 bases. CDR3 length equals 14 residues. Trimming took off 0 bases at V and 8 bases at J, with 12 bases between the two ends. The germline CDR1 and CDR2 sequences are SNHLY and FYNNEI. CDR3 nucleotides: TGTGCCAGCAGTGAAGCGCTGGCTAGGGGTACGCAGTATTTT. This codes for CASSEALARGTQYF.

The chain combines TRBV6-1 with TRBJ2-5, with 9 positions matching TRBD2. With V trimmed by 2 bases and J by 2 bases, 3 bases remained unmatched. The CDR3 runs 15 residues. Germline V lookup: CDR1 MNHNS, CDR2 SASEGT. Written as DNA, the CDR3 is TGTGCCAGCAGTGAAATGGCGGGGGGGCAAGAGACCCAGTACTTC. Translating gives CASSEMAGGQETQYF.

The chain couples TRBV5-1 to TRBJ1-1; TRBD1 is a possible D gene (5 bases). The V gene's germline CDR1 is SGHRS and CDR2 YFSETQ. V was trimmed by 1 base and J by 9 bases, leaving 13 bases between them. The CDR3 sequence is 13 residues long. CDR3 amino acids: CASSLLGQQKAFF. DNA for the CDR3: TGCGCCAGCAGCTTGTTGGGGCAGCAGAAAGCTTTCTTT.

The CDR3 reads CASSVEEGTEQFF. DNA for the CDR3: TGTGCCAGCAGCGTAGAGGAGGGCACTGAGCAGTTCTTC. The V and J genes are TRBV9 and TRBJ2-1; D perhaps matches TRBD2 (6 bases). This CDR3 is 13 amino acids long. In germline, CDR1 is SGDLS, CDR2 YYNGEE. V gave up 0 bases and J gave up 9 bases, with 10 bases separating them.

CDR3: CASSLDPRDTEAFF. CDR3 in DNA: TGCGCCAGCAGCTTGGACCCCAGAGACACTGAAGCTTTCTTT. The chain recombines TRBV5-1 with TRBJ1-1; D gene uncertain. The germline V gene encodes CDR1 SGHRS and CDR2 YFSETQ. The CDR3 is 14 amino acids. The V gene lost 0 bases and the J gene lost 3 bases, with 9 bases spanning the gap.

This sequence joins TRBV28 and TRBJ2-7; weak D call: TRBD1 (5 bases). This CDR3 has 17 residues. CDR1 and CDR2 (germline): MDHEN, SYDVKM. Between the trimmed V and J ends, which lost 5 bases and 2 bases, there was a span of 22 bases. In DNA form, the CDR3 reads TGTGCCAGCAGTACAGTTTGGGTCAGGGTGACGACCTACGAGCAGTACTTC. As protein: CASSTVWVRVTTYEQYF.